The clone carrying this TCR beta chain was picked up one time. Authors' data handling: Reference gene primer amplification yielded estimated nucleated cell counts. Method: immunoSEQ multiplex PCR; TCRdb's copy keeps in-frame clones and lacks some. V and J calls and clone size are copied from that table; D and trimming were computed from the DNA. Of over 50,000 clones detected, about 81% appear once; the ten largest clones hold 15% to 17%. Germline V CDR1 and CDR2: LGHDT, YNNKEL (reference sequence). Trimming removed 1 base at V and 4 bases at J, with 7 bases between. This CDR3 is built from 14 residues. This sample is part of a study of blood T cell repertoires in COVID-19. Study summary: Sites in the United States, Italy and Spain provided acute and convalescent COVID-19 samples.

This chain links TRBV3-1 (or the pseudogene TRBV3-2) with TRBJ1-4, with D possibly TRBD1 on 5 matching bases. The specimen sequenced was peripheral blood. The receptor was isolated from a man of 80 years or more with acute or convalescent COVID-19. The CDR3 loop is CASSQGQLNEKLFF. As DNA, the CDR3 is TGTGCCAGCAGCCAAGGACAGCTTAATGAAAAACTGTTTTTT.